A selection of T cell receptor beta chains follows, all from one sample in a study of blood T cell repertoires in COVID-19. Sequenced by immunoSEQ multiplex PCR; TCRdb stores in-frame clones only, minus some. The sample yields just over 150,000 clones, around 93% seen once. The sample comprised peripheral blood. The receptors derive from a woman in her fifties or sixties with acute or convalescent COVID-19. The CDR3 runs from the conserved cysteine through the conserved F or W. The D gene is left open where the match is weak. Size is stated for part of the rows, as once, few or many counts, or as a class when the clone is expanded.

j_call: TRBJ2-7; v_call: TRBV10-3; d_call: TRBD1; clone_size: .; cdr3_nt: TGTGCCATCGGGGGACAGGGAGGTGACCGCTCCTACGAGCAGTACTTC; cdr3_aa: CAIGGQGGDRSYEQYF
j_call: TRBJ1-6; v_call: TRBV27; d_call: .; clone_size: .; cdr3_nt: TGTGCCAGCAGTCCCAACCCGCCCGGGGATCGGCCTCGTTCACCCCTCCACTTT; cdr3_aa: CASSPNPPGDRPRSPLHF
j_call: TRBJ2-1; v_call: TRBV5-6; d_call: TRBD2; clone_size: .; cdr3_nt: TGTGCCAGCAGCCAACGGACTAGCGGGTCCTCCTACAATGAGCAGTTCTTC; cdr3_aa: CASSQRTSGSSYNEQFF
j_call: TRBJ2-1; v_call: TRBV6-5; d_call: .; clone_size: .; cdr3_nt: TGTGCCAGCAGTAAATCCGGGACACCCTACAATGAGCAGTTCTTC; cdr3_aa: CASSKSGTPYNEQFF
j_call: TRBJ2-1; v_call: TRBV28; d_call: TRBD2; clone_size: .; cdr3_nt: TGTGCCAGCCCCCCCCCTGGCTTTGTCGGGAGGGCCTCGGGCACAAGTGAGCAGTTCTTC; cdr3_aa: CASPPPGFVGRASGTSEQFF
j_call: TRBJ1-2; v_call: TRBV5-1; d_call: TRBD1; clone_size: .; cdr3_nt: TGCGCCAGCAGAGTACAGGGGGCAAACTATGGCTACACCTTC; cdr3_aa: CASRVQGANYGYTF
j_call: TRBJ1-4; v_call: TRBV6-5; d_call: TRBD1; clone_size: .; cdr3_nt: TGTGCCAGCCGCTTAAGGGGGCGGACGGGTGAAAAACTGTTTTTT; cdr3_aa: CASRLRGRTGEKLFF
j_call: TRBJ2-3; v_call: TRBV24-1; d_call: TRBD2; clone_size: .; cdr3_nt: TGTGCCACCAGTGATTTAACTAGCGGGGGGCCTACGCAGTATTTT; cdr3_aa: CATSDLTSGGPTQYF
j_call: TRBJ1-5; v_call: TRBV6-1; d_call: TRBD1; clone_size: .; cdr3_nt: TGTGCCAGCAGTGTCTCCCAGGGGGATCTCAATCAGCCCCAGCATTTT; cdr3_aa: CASSVSQGDLNQPQHF
j_call: TRBJ1-2; v_call: TRBV7-9; d_call: .; clone_size: once; cdr3_nt: TGTGCCAGCAGCTTATCCGACAGCTTCTATGGCTACACCTTC; cdr3_aa: CASSLSDSFYGYTF
j_call: TRBJ1-5; v_call: TRBV15; d_call: .; clone_size: few; cdr3_nt: TGTGCCACCAGCAGAGAACCTGCAGGGAAAGGTTTTAATCAGCCCCAGCATTTT; cdr3_aa: CATSREPAGKGFNQPQHF
j_call: TRBJ1-1; v_call: TRBV5-1; d_call: TRBD1; clone_size: .; cdr3_nt: TGCGCCAGCAGCTTCAAACAGGGGTTGGGGGCTTTCTTT; cdr3_aa: CASSFKQGLGAFF
j_call: TRBJ2-1; v_call: TRBV7-9; d_call: TRBD2; clone_size: .; cdr3_nt: TGTGCCAGCAGCGGGGGACTAGCCAATGAGCAGTTCTTC; cdr3_aa: CASSGGLANEQFF
j_call: TRBJ1-5; v_call: TRBV15; d_call: .; clone_size: .; cdr3_nt: TGTGCCACCAGCAGAGTACGGGGTAGGGGCAATCAGCCCCAGCATTTT; cdr3_aa: CATSRVRGRGNQPQHF
j_call: TRBJ2-5; v_call: TRBV6-2/TRBV6-3; d_call: .; clone_size: .; cdr3_nt: TGTGCCAGCAGTTACCTCAGGGAAGAGACCCAGTACTTC; cdr3_aa: CASSYLREETQYF
j_call: TRBJ2-1; v_call: TRBV2; d_call: TRBD2; clone_size: .; cdr3_nt: TGTGCCAGCAGTCTTGCGGGGGGTCATAGCTCCTACAATGAGCAGTTCTTC; cdr3_aa: CASSLAGGHSSYNEQFF
j_call: TRBJ1-1; v_call: TRBV29-1; d_call: TRBD1; clone_size: once; cdr3_nt: TGCAGCGTTGAGGACAGGGGGCCGGGGACTTTCTTT; cdr3_aa: CSVEDRGPGTFF
j_call: TRBJ1-1; v_call: TRBV10-3; d_call: .; clone_size: .; cdr3_nt: TGTGCCATCCAAAGACAGCTAATGAACACTGAAGCTTTCTTT; cdr3_aa: CAIQRQLMNTEAFF
j_call: TRBJ1-1; v_call: TRBV5-8; d_call: .; clone_size: once; cdr3_nt: TGTGCCAGCAGCTTGAACGGGTTTGAAGCTTTCTTT; cdr3_aa: CASSLNGFEAFF
j_call: TRBJ1-4; v_call: TRBV19; d_call: TRBD1; clone_size: .; cdr3_nt: TGTGCCAGTAGTATAGGAGGGGGCGGTGAAAAACTGTTTTTT; cdr3_aa: CASSIGGGGEKLFF
j_call: TRBJ1-2; v_call: TRBV12-3/TRBV12-4; d_call: .; clone_size: .; cdr3_nt: TGTGCCAGCAGTCCATCGGGGATAAATGGCTACACCTTC; cdr3_aa: CASSPSGINGYTF
j_call: TRBJ1-3; v_call: TRBV11-3; d_call: TRBD1; clone_size: once; cdr3_nt: TGTGCCAGCAGCTCGGGACAGGGGGCTGGAAACACCATATATTTT; cdr3_aa: CASSSGQGAGNTIYF
j_call: TRBJ2-5; v_call: TRBV21-1; d_call: .; clone_size: .; cdr3_nt: TGTGCCAGCAGCAAAGCCGACAGGGAGGCCAAGACCCAGTACTTC; cdr3_aa: CASSKADREAKTQYF
j_call: TRBJ1-1; v_call: TRBV18; d_call: TRBD1; clone_size: .; cdr3_nt: TGTGCCAGCTCAGAGAGACAGGGCCCCATGAACACTGAAGCTTTCTTT; cdr3_aa: CASSERQGPMNTEAFF
j_call: TRBJ2-2; v_call: TRBV4-3; d_call: .; clone_size: .; cdr3_nt: TGCGCCAGCAGTCCACGGGTTGGTGACACCGGGGAGCTGTTTTTT; cdr3_aa: CASSPRVGDTGELFF
j_call: TRBJ2-2; v_call: TRBV24-1; d_call: .; clone_size: .; cdr3_nt: TGTGCCACCACGGGCCCGGGAAACACCGGGGAGCTGTTTTTT; cdr3_aa: CATTGPGNTGELFF
j_call: TRBJ1-2; v_call: TRBV11-2; d_call: TRBD1; clone_size: .; cdr3_nt: TGTGCCAGCAGACAGACCGGGACAGGGCGCGGCTACACCTTC; cdr3_aa: CASRQTGTGRGYTF
j_call: TRBJ1-5; v_call: TRBV28; d_call: .; clone_size: .; cdr3_nt: TGTGCCAGCAGCCAACTTGCGTGGGGGGGGTATAGCAATCAGCCCCAGCATTTT; cdr3_aa: CASSQLAWGGYSNQPQHF
j_call: TRBJ2-3; v_call: TRBV2; d_call: .; clone_size: few; cdr3_nt: TGTGCCAGCAGGGAGGGCACAGATACGCAGTATTTT; cdr3_aa: CASREGTDTQYF
j_call: TRBJ2-1; v_call: TRBV11-3; d_call: TRBD2; clone_size: .; cdr3_nt: TGTGCCAGCAGCTTGACTAGCGGGGATGAGCAGTTCTTC; cdr3_aa: CASSLTSGDEQFF
j_call: TRBJ1-1; v_call: TRBV30; d_call: .; clone_size: .; cdr3_nt: TGTGCCTTCCGACGGCAGGGATTTATGAACACTGAAGCTTTCTTT; cdr3_aa: CAFRRQGFMNTEAFF
j_call: TRBJ1-1; v_call: TRBV11-2; d_call: TRBD1; clone_size: .; cdr3_nt: TGTGCCAGCAGCCCCCGAGGAGGGGGCATCACTGAAGCTTTCTTT; cdr3_aa: CASSPRGGGITEAFF
j_call: TRBJ1-2; v_call: TRBV13; d_call: TRBD1; clone_size: few; cdr3_nt: TGTGCCAGCAGCTCCGGGACAGGGGGGGCTGGCTATGGCTACACCTTC; cdr3_aa: CASSSGTGGAGYGYTF
j_call: TRBJ1-2; v_call: TRBV5-1; d_call: .; clone_size: .; cdr3_nt: TGCGCCAGCAGCTTGGAGGCAGGGGGCTACACCTTC; cdr3_aa: CASSLEAGGYTF
j_call: TRBJ2-2; v_call: TRBV28; d_call: .; clone_size: .; cdr3_nt: TGTGCCAGCCACCGGCCTGACAGGCACACCGGGGAGCTGTTTTTT; cdr3_aa: CASHRPDRHTGELFF
j_call: TRBJ2-2; v_call: TRBV25-1; d_call: .; clone_size: .; cdr3_nt: TGTGCCAGCAGTGAATTAAGGGGTGTGAACACCGGGGAGCTGTTTTTT; cdr3_aa: CASSELRGVNTGELFF
j_call: TRBJ1-1; v_call: TRBV2; d_call: .; clone_size: .; cdr3_nt: TGTGCCAGCAGCCCTGCCGGAGGTTTCGGGGCTTTCTTT; cdr3_aa: CASSPAGGFGAFF
j_call: TRBJ1-4; v_call: TRBV25-1; d_call: TRBD1; clone_size: .; cdr3_nt: TGTGCCAGCAGTGAAGTTCAGGGGGCAGAGGAAAAACTGTTTTTT; cdr3_aa: CASSEVQGAEEKLFF
j_call: TRBJ2-5; v_call: TRBV5-6; d_call: .; clone_size: .; cdr3_nt: TGTGCCAGCAGCCTGAGGTACCAAGAGACCCAGTACTTC; cdr3_aa: CASSLRYQETQYF
j_call: TRBJ2-3; v_call: TRBV6-2/TRBV6-3; d_call: TRBD2; clone_size: .; cdr3_nt: TGTGCCAGCAGTTACACACTAGCGGCAGCAACAGATACGCAGTATTTT; cdr3_aa: CASSYTLAAATDTQYF
j_call: TRBJ1-5; v_call: TRBV25-1; d_call: TRBD1; clone_size: .; cdr3_nt: TGTGCCAGCAGGGGACAGGGCGGTCAGCCCCAGCATTTT; cdr3_aa: CASRGQGGQPQHF
j_call: TRBJ2-3; v_call: TRBV29-1; d_call: .; clone_size: .; cdr3_nt: TGCAGCGTTGAATTCCCACAGGGCACAGATACGCAGTATTTT; cdr3_aa: CSVEFPQGTDTQYF
j_call: TRBJ1-2; v_call: TRBV6-5; d_call: .; clone_size: .; cdr3_nt: TGTGCCAGCACGCGTTACAGGGTCGGCTATGGCTACACCTTC; cdr3_aa: CASTRYRVGYGYTF
j_call: TRBJ1-6; v_call: TRBV28; d_call: .; clone_size: few; cdr3_nt: TGTGCCAGCAGTTCCCTCGGGGGTTTAGGTTCACCCCTCCACTTT; cdr3_aa: CASSSLGGLGSPLHF
j_call: TRBJ2-2; v_call: TRBV11-2; d_call: .; clone_size: .; cdr3_nt: .; cdr3_aa: CASSFGAGTDITGELFF
j_call: TRBJ1-2; v_call: TRBV28; d_call: .; clone_size: .; cdr3_nt: TGTGCCAGCATATCCTTTGGACAGCAGTCAAGAGGTAGCTATGGCTACACCTTC; cdr3_aa: CASISFGQQSRGSYGYTF
j_call: TRBJ1-2; v_call: TRBV30; d_call: .; clone_size: .; cdr3_nt: TGTGCCTGGAGTTCAGGAGGCGGAGATTACTCTATCTTC; cdr3_aa: CAWSSGGGDYSIF
j_call: TRBJ2-3; v_call: TRBV15; d_call: TRBD1; clone_size: .; cdr3_nt: TGTGCCACCAGCAGGACACAGGGGGACACAGATACGCAGTATTTT; cdr3_aa: CATSRTQGDTDTQYF
j_call: TRBJ2-7; v_call: TRBV5-8; d_call: .; clone_size: .; cdr3_nt: TGTGCCAGCAGCTTAGGGACATCTCGCTTCTACGAGCAGTACTTC; cdr3_aa: CASSLGTSRFYEQYF
j_call: TRBJ2-5; v_call: TRBV7-9; d_call: .; clone_size: .; cdr3_nt: TGTGCCAGCAGCTTAATGAGAGAGACCCAGTACTTC; cdr3_aa: CASSLMRETQYF
j_call: TRBJ2-1; v_call: TRBV2; d_call: TRBD2; clone_size: .; cdr3_nt: TGTGCCAGCTGGGGAGCGGGAGGAAACAATGAGCAGTTCTTC; cdr3_aa: CASWGAGGNNEQFF
j_call: TRBJ1-5; v_call: TRBV28; d_call: .; clone_size: .; cdr3_nt: TGTGCCAGCAGCCTAAGGCGGGGCCTAAATCAGCCCCAGCATTTT; cdr3_aa: CASSLRRGLNQPQHF